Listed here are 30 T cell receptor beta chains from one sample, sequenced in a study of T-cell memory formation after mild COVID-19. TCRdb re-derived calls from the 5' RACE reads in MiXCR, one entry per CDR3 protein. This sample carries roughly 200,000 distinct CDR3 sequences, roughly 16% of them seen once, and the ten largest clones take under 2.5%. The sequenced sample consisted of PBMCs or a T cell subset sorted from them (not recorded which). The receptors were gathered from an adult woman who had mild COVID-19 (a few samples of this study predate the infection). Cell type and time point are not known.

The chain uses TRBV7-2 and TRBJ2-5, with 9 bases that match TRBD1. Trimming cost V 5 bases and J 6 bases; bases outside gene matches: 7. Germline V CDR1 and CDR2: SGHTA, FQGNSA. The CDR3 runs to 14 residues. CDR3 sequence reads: CASSLGTGRKTQYF. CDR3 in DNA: TGTGCCAGCAGCCTAGGGACAGGGAGGAAGACCCAGTACTTC. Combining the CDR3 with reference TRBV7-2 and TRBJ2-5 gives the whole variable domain GAGVSQSPSNKVTEKGKDVELRCDPISGHTALYWYRQSLGQGLEFLIYFQGNSAPDKSGLPSDRFSAERTGGSVSTLTIQRTQQEDSAVYLCASSLGTGRKTQYFGPGTRLLVL.

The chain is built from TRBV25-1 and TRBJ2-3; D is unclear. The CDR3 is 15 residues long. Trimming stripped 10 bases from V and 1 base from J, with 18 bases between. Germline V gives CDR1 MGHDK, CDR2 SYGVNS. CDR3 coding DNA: TGTGCCACCCAAGACCCGATGGATCGCACAGATACGCAGTATTTT. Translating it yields CATQDPMDRTDTQYF.

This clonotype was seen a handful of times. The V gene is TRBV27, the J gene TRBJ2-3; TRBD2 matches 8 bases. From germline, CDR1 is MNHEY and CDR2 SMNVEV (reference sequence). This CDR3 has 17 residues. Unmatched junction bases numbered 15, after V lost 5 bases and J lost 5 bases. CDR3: CASSKGLAGLRGDTQYF. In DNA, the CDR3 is TGTGCCAGCAGTAAAGGATTAGCGGGGCTAAGAGGAGATACGCAGTATTTT.

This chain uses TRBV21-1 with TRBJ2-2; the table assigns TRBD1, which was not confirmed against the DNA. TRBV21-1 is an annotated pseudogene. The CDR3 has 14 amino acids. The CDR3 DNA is TGTGCCAGCAGCAAACTCGACAGGGGGGGGGAGCTGTTTTTT. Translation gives CASSKLDRGGELFF.

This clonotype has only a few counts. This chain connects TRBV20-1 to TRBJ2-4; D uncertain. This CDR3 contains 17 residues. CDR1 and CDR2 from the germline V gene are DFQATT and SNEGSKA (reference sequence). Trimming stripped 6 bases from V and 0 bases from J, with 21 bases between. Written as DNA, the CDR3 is TGCAGTGCCTCGGCATTCTCAGCCCACGGAGCCAAAAACATTCAGTACTTC. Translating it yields CSASAFSAHGAKNIQYF.

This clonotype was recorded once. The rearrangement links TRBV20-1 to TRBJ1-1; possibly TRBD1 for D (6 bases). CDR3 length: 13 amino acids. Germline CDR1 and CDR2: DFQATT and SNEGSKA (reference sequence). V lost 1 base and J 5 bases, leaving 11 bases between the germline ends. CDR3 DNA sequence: TGCAGTGCTAGAGCTTGGGGGGCGACTGAAGCTTTCTTT. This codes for CSARAWGATEAFF.

CDR3 protein: CASSLRGRYEQYF. The CDR3 DNA reads TGTGCCAGCAGTTTGAGGGGGCGCTACGAGCAGTACTTC. The V call is TRBV12-3 or TRBV12-4, the J call TRBJ2-7; 7 bases line up with TRBD1. The CDR3 totals 13 residues. J lost 3 bases, V lost 3 bases, and 2 bases had no gene match.

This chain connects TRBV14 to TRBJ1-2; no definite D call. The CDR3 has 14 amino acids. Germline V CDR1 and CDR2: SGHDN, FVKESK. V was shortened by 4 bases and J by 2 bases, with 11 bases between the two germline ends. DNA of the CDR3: TGTGCCAGCAGCCCCGGTGCCGGGAACTATGGCTACACCTTC. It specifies CASSPGAGNYGYTF.

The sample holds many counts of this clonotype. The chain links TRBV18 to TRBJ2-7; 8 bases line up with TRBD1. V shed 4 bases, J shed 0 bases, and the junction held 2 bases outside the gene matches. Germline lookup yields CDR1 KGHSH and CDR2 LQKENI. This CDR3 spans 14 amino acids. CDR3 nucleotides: TGTGCCAGCTCACGGGACAGGAGCTCCTACGAGCAGTACTTC. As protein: CASSRDRSSYEQYF.

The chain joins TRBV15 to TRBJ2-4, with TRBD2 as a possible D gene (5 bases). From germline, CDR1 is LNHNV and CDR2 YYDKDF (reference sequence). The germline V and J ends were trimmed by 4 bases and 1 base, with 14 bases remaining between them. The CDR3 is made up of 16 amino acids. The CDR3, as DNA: TGTGCCACCAGCATTCACCCCGGGGTTGCCAAAAACATTCAGTACTTC. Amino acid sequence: CATSIHPGVAKNIQYF.

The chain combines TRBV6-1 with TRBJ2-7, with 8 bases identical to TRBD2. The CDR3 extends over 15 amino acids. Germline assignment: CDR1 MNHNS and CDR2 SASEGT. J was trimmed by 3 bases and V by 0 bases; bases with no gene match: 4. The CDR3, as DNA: TGTGCCAGCAGTGAAGCCCGGACTAGCCTCTACGAGCAGTACTTC. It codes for CASSEARTSLYEQYF.

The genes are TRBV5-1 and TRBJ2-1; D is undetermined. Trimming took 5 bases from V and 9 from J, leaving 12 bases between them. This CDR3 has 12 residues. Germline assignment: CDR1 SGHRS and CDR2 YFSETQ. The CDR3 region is CASSTVQAEQFF. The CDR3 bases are TGCGCCAGCAGTACGGTGCAGGCTGAGCAGTTCTTC.

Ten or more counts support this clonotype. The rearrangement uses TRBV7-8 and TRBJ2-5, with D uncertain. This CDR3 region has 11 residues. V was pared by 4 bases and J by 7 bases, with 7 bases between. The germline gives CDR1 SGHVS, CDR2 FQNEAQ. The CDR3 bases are TGTGCCAGCAGCTCAGAAGGGACCCAGTACTTC. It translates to CASSSEGTQYF.

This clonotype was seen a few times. The DNA for the CDR3 is TGTGCCAGCAAACGTTTAGGGGGAGGGCCGACCGGGGAGCTGTTTTTT. It codes for CASKRLGGGPTGELFF. The chain combines TRBV2 with TRBJ2-2, with D perhaps TRBD2 (7 bases). The CDR3 has 16 residues. Germline V gene data show CDR1 as SNHLY and CDR2 as FYNNEI. Trimming stripped 7 bases from V and 5 bases from J, with 20 bases between. The complete variable domain, with remaining parts taken from reference TRBV2 and TRBJ2-2, reads EPEVTQTPSHQVTQMGQEVILRCVPISNHLYFYWYRQILGQKVEFLVSFYNNEISEKSEIFDDQFSVERPDGSNFTLKIRSTKLEDSAMYFCASKRLGGGPTGELFFGEGSRLTVL.

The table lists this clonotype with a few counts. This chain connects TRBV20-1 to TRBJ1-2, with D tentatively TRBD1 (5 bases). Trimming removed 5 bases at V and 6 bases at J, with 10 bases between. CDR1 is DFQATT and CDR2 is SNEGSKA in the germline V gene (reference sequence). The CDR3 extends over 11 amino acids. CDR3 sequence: CSAFGGDGYTF. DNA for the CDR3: TGCAGTGCTTTTGGGGGGGATGGCTACACCTTC.

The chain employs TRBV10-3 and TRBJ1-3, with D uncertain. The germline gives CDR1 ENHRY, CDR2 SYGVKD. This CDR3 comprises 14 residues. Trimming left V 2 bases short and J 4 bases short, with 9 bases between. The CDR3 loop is CAISEDARGNTIYF. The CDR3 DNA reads TGTGCCATCAGTGAGGACGCCAGGGGAAACACCATATATTTT.

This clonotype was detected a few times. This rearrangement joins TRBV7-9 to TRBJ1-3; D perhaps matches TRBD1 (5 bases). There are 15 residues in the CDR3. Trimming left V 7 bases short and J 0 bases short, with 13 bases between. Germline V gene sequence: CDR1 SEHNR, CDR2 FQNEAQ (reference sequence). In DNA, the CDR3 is TGTGCCAGCATCCACGGGACCCACTCTGGAAACACCATATATTTT. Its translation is CASIHGTHSGNTIYF. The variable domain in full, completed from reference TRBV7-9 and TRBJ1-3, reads DTGVSQNPRHKITKRGQNVTFRCDPISEHNRLYWYRQTLGQGPEFLTYFQNEAQLEKSRLLSDRFSAERPKGSFSTLEIQRTEQGDSAMYLCASIHGTHSGNTIYFGEGSWLTVV.

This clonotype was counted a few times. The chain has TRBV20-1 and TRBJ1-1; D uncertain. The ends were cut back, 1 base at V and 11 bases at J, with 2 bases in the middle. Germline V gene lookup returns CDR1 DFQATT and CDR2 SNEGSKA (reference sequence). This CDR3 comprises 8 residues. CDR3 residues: CSARGAFF. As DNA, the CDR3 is TGCAGTGCTAGAGGTGCTTTCTTT.

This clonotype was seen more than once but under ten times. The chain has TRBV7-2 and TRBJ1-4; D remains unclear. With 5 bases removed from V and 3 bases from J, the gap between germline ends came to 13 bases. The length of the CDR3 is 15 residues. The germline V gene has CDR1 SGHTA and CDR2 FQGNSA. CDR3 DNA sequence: TGTGCCAGCAGCCCACAGAGGCAGGCTAATGAAAAACTGTTTTTT. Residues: CASSPQRQANEKLFF.

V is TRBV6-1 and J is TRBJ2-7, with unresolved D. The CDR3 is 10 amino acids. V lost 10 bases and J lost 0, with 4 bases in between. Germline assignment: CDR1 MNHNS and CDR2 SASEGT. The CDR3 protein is CATDSYEQYF. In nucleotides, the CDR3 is TGTGCCACCGACTCCTACGAGCAGTACTTC.

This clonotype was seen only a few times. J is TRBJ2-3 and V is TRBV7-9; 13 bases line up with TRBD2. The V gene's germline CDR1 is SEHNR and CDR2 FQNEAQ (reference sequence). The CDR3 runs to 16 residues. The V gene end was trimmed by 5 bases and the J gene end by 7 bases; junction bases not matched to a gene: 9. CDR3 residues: CASSETSGGPLHTQYF. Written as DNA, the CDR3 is TGTGCCAGCAGCGAGACTAGCGGGGGGCCTTTACATACGCAGTATTTT.

Written as DNA, the CDR3 is TGTGCCAGCAGCGTAGATGTCCAAGAGACCCAGTACTTC. It yields the protein CASSVDVQETQYF. This chain links TRBV9 with TRBJ2-5, with D uncertain. The CDR3 loop spans 13 amino acids. Trimming pared 0 bases from V and 1 base from J, leaving 4 bases between. Germline V lookup: CDR1 SGDLS, CDR2 YYNGEE. Combining the CDR3 with reference TRBV9 and TRBJ2-5 gives the whole variable domain DSGVTQTPKHLITATGQRVTLRCSPRSGDLSVYWYQQSLDQGLQFLIQYYNGEERAKGNILERFSAQQFPDLHSELNLSSLELGDSALYFCASSVDVQETQYFGPGTRLLVL.

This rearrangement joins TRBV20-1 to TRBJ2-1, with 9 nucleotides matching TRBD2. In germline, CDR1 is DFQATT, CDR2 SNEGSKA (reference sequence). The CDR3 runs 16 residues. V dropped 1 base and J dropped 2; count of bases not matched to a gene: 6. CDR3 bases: TGCAGTGCTAGAGCCCAGCGGGGGGCCACCTACAATGAGCAGTTCTTC. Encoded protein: CSARAQRGATYNEQFF.

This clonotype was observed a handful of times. The CDR3 DNA is TGCAGTGCTAGAGACCCTCGGGGGGTACAAGAGACCCAGTACTTC. This sequence encodes CSARDPRGVQETQYF. This chain uses TRBV20-1 with TRBJ2-5, with 7 bases fitting TRBD2. Germline lookup yields CDR1 DFQATT and CDR2 SNEGSKA (reference sequence). The CDR3 has 15 amino acids. V lost 0 bases to trimming and J lost 2 bases; unmatched junction nucleotides: 6.

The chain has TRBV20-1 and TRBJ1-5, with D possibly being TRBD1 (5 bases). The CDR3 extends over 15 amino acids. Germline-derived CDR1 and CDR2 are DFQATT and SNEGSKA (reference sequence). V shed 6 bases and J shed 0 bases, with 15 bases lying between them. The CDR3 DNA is TGCAGTGCCGGACAATCCCCGATTAGCAATCAGCCCCAGCATTTT. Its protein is CSAGQSPISNQPQHF.

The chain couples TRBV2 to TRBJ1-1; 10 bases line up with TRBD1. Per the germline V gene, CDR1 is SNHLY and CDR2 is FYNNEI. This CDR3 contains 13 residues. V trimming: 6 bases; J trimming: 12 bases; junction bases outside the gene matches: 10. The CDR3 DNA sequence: TGTGCCAGCAGACCTCGACAGGGGGCGAGTTCTTTCTTT. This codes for CASRPRQGASSFF. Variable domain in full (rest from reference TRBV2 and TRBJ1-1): EPEVTQTPSHQVTQMGQEVILRCVPISNHLYFYWYRQILGQKVEFLVSFYNNEISEKSEIFDDQFSVERPDGSNFTLKIRSTKLEDSAMYFCASRPRQGASSFFGQGTRLTVV.

CDR3 amino acids: CASSFQGSGANVLTF. The DNA of the CDR3 is TGCGCCAGCAGCTTTCAGGGGTCCGGGGCCAACGTCCTGACTTTC. The J gene is TRBJ2-6, the V gene TRBV5-1, with a weak D call TRBD1 (6 bases). The CDR3 runs to 15 residues. V was trimmed by 2 bases and J by 4 bases, leaving 10 bases between them. Looked up from germline, CDR1 is SGHRS and CDR2 is YFSETQ.

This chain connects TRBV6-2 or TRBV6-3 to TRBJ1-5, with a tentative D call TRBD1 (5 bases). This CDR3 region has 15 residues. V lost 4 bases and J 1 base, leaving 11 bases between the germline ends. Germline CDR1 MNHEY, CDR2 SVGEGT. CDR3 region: CASSSSWGSNQPQHF. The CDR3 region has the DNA TGTGCCAGCAGTTCTAGCTGGGGGAGCAATCAGCCCCAGCATTTT.

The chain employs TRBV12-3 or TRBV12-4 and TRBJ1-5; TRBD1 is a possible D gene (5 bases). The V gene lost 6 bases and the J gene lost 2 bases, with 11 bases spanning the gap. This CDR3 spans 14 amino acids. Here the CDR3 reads CASRKQARNQPQHF. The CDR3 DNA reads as TGTGCCAGCAGGAAACAGGCGCGCAATCAGCCCCAGCATTTT.

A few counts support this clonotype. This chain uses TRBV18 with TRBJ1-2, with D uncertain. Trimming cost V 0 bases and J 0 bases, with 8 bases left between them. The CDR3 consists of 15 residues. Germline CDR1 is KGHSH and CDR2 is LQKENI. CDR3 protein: CASSPPSPTNYGYTF. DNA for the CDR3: TGTGCCAGCTCACCACCGTCCCCGACTAACTATGGCTACACCTTC.